A selection of T cell receptor beta chains follows, all from one sample in a study of vaccination and CD4 T cells after COVID-19. TCRdb processed the PCR reads anew with MiXCR; each CDR3 protein has one entry. The repertoire has 25,000 to 30,000 distinct CDR3 sequences, around 50% of them found once; the top ten carry roughly 5.5%. This sample comprised CD4+ T cells from blood, obtained about 7 months after SARS-CoV-2 vaccination. The receptors derive from a human donor who had recovered from COVID-19. Each CDR3 is given without its conserved first and last residue. Each record gives: J gene, V gene, CDR3 protein.

TRBJ2-3	TRBV28	ASSPGFSADTQY
TRBJ2-7	TRBV6-1	ASRETGGTGEQY
TRBJ1-5	TRBV19	ASSKINQPQH
TRBJ1-6	TRBV20-1	SAGPDENSPLH
TRBJ2-7	TRBV21-1	ASSKGGSLAGGGSYEQY
TRBJ2-7	TRBV20-1	SAVSGPYEQY
TRBJ2-2	TRBV2	ASSGQGADTGELF
TRBJ2-5	TRBV7-2	ASSPGLAGVGETQY
TRBJ2-3	TRBV7-8	ASSTTDRVRTDTQY
TRBJ1-6	TRBV7-9	ASSLPRGDNSPLH
TRBJ1-5	TRBV6-1	ASSVIDRGADSNQPQH
TRBJ1-6	TRBV2	ASTRDSTYNSPLH
TRBJ1-5	TRBV7-3	ASSPDHGQPQH
TRBJ2-2	TRBV7-9	ASSPIISGELF
TRBJ2-3	TRBV6-1	ASSATSGGMDTQY
TRBJ2-7	TRBV7-2	ASSRSGSSTYEQY
TRBJ2-1	TRBV20-1	SASAEGRGQF
TRBJ1-1	TRBV6-1	ASSESGFNTEAF
TRBJ2-5	TRBV4-1	ASSQGWVAETQY
TRBJ2-1	TRBV20-1	SARRGPYPNEQF
TRBJ1-6	TRBV6-1	ASYIFLQAYPRSSYNSPLH
TRBJ2-3	TRBV10-3	AIRLSGGRFADTQY
TRBJ2-1	TRBV20-1	SAQPGTRSNEQF
TRBJ1-1	TRBV27	ASSLGSPNTEAF
TRBJ2-7	TRBV28	ASSGDRGLNLMY
TRBJ2-1	TRBV24-1	ATSDPTSGKYNEQF
TRBJ2-5	TRBV19	ASSRQGWETQY